This T cell receptor beta chain was recorded in a study of blood T cell repertoires in COVID-19. On the study more broadly: The study drew acute and convalescent COVID-19 samples from the United States, Italy and Spain. PBMCs, B-cell-depleted T cells, or T cells provided the cDNA or gDNA that made up the material.

Per the study methods: Reference gene primer amplification yielded estimated nucleated cell counts. Profiling relied on immunoSEQ multiplex PCR, and the TCRdb table lists in-frame clones only, not all of them. Clonal size and the V and J genes are those of that table, whereas D and trimming came from the DNA. In the table there are about 94,000 clones, roughly 80% of which are singletons. The CDR3 sequence is 14 residues long. CDR1 LGHNA and CDR2 YSLEER come from the germline V gene. V lost 0 bases to trimming and J lost 3 bases, with 8 bases between them. This clonotype was sampled from a man in his sixties with acute or convalescent COVID-19. Sequences were obtained from peripheral blood. The chain couples TRBV4-3 to TRBJ1-2; D not resolved. CDR3 coding DNA: TGCGCCAGCAGCCAAGACCCACTCGACTATGGCTACACCTTC. This encodes CASSQDPLDYGYTF.